The 10 T cell receptor beta chains given below trace back to one sample, sequenced in a study of T cell clonotyping in hematopoietic cell transplantation. Repertoires were generated with immunoSEQ multiplex PCR, while TCRdb's copy carries only in-frame clones and drops some. The profile shows tens of thousands of clones, 95% of them singletons. Sequencing was performed on peripheral blood mononuclear cells. These receptor sequences come from a man aged 30 to 45 in good health. Some clones in this sample may be carry-over from other donors' samples.

J is TRBJ2-5 and V is TRBV10-3; TRBD1 agrees at 8 bases. V trimming: 2 bases; J trimming: 6 bases; junction bases outside the gene matches: 5. CDR1 and CDR2 from the germline V gene are ENHRY and SYGVKD. There are 14 residues in the CDR3. CDR3: CAISEGQGVQTQYF. DNA of the CDR3: TGTGCCATCAGTGAGGGACAGGGCGTACAGACCCAGTACTTC.

The chain couples TRBV19 to TRBJ2-1; D ambiguous. The CDR3 sequence is 12 residues long. Per the germline V gene, CDR1 is LNHDA and CDR2 is SQIVND (reference sequence). V was pared by 1 base and J by 10 bases, with 8 bases between. The CDR3 DNA sequence: TGTGCCAGTAGTATAGGGGGAACCGAGCAGTTCTTC. Translating gives CASSIGGTEQFF.

The chain uses TRBV6-1 and TRBJ2-4; no firm D call. Germline CDR1 is MNHNS and CDR2 is SASEGT. This CDR3 spans 12 amino acids. Trimming cost V 5 bases and J 11 bases, with 13 bases left between them. The DNA for the CDR3 is TGTGCCAGCAGTCCCTTCGGATGGTTTCAGTACTTC. It is translated as CASSPFGWFQYF.

The CDR3 reads CASSPGGSGAYNEQFF. The CDR3 region has the DNA TGTGCCAGCAGCCCAGGGGGAAGCGGGGCCTACAATGAGCAGTTCTTC. The chain has TRBV11-3 and TRBJ2-1; possibly TRBD1 or TRBD2 for D (7 bases each). Germline V gene lookup returns CDR1 SGHNT and CDR2 YENEEA. The CDR3 is 16 amino acids. The V end was cut by 5 bases, the J end by 2 bases, with 16 bases between.

V gene TRBV6-5 combines with J gene TRBJ1-2; no clear D gene. The CDR3 loop spans 11 amino acids. Germline CDR1 and CDR2: MNHEY and SVGAGI. Trimming pared 2 bases from V and 8 bases from J, leaving 6 bases between. The CDR3, as DNA: TGTGCCAGCAGTTACGGTTGGGGCTACACCTTC. Translation gives CASSYGWGYTF.

The chain joins TRBV6-1 to TRBJ1-2, with TRBD1 matching over 7 bases. This CDR3 spans 13 amino acids. V shed 5 bases, J shed 3 bases, and the junction held 3 bases outside the gene matches. Germline V gene data show CDR1 as MNHNS and CDR2 as SASEGT. CDR3 region: CASSRGLDYGYTF. Here the CDR3 DNA reads TGTGCCAGCAGTAGGGGGCTCGACTATGGCTACACCTTC.

With respect to this clone: The junction differs from germline at one of its ends, possibly a read error. This CDR3 is CASSLEWTGSTDTQYF. CDR3 DNA sequence: TGTGCCAGCAGCCTAGAATGGACAGGGTCCACAGATACGCAGTATTTT. The rearrangement links TRBV11-3 to TRBJ2-3; the match to TRBD1 covers 8 bases. Germline CDR1 SGHNT, CDR2 YENEEA. The CDR3 has 16 residues.

The rearrangement links TRBV7-9 to TRBJ1-4; D unclear. The CDR3 sequence is 16 residues long. CDR1 and CDR2 from the germline V gene are SEHNR and FQNEAQ (reference sequence). Trimming shortened V by 1 base and J by 5 bases, and 14 bases separated the two germline ends. CDR3 coding DNA: TGTGCCAGCAGCTTAGAAGGTTCGGCAGCAAATGAAAAACTGTTTTTT. It is translated as CASSLEGSAANEKLFF.

This chain joins TRBV30 and TRBJ1-2; the D is unclear. Trimming left V 2 bases short and J 5 bases short, with 18 bases between. This CDR3 has 15 residues. The germline V gene has CDR1 GTSNPN and CDR2 SVGIG (reference sequence). CDR3 sequence reads: CAWSSGRSLGYGYTF. The CDR3 nucleotides read TGTGCCTGGAGTTCCGGACGGAGCTTAGGGTATGGCTACACCTTC.

V gene TRBV4-1 combines with J gene TRBJ2-3; 8 bases match TRBD1. V gave up 5 bases and J gave up 5 bases; unmatched junction bases: 6. The CDR3 has 14 amino acids. Germline V lookup: CDR1 MGHRA, CDR2 YSYEKL. The CDR3 loop is CASSLPDRVDTQYF. CDR3 DNA: TGCGCCAGCAGCTTGCCGGACAGGGTAGATACGCAGTATTTT.